The TCR beta chain described here comes from a study of siplizumab effects on memory and regulatory T cells. Each sample yielded roughly 92,000 assayed TCR templates. The table came from immunoSEQ multiplex PCR; TCRdb's copy has only in-frame clones and leaves some out. The table shows under 130,000 clones, with about 92% occurring only once. The CDR3 sequence is 15 residues long. V trimming: 7 bases; J trimming: 8 bases; junction bases outside the gene matches: 11. Germline values: CDR1 MNHNS, CDR2 SASEGT. The chain carries TRBV6-1 and TRBJ1-6; 7 nucleotides line up with TRBD1. This TCR was recovered from a human donor in good health. The specimen sequenced was CD4+ T cells sorted from blood. This chain's CDR3 is CASTGSGTAHSPLHF. The CDR3 coding sequence is TGTGCCAGCACTGGATCGGGGACAGCCCATTCACCCCTCCACTTT.